In its sample, the clone carrying this T cell receptor (beta chain) was seen many times. Both iRepertoire HTBI primers and Arm-PCR of CDR3 regions were used to build the TCR beta libraries. TCRdb itself ran the multiplex PCR reads through MiXCR, one entry per CDR3 protein. Among a few hundred thousand distinct CDR3 sequences listed, 15% were seen once. Stated time point: newly diagnosed GD, antithyroid drugs for less than 3 months. RNA from PBMCs was the source of the TCR library. It was an endocrinology department in Xi'an, China, that provided the patients. The data were taken from a study of regulatory T cells in long-lasting Graves disease. V gave up 6 bases and J gave up 7 bases; unmatched junction bases: 11. Germline values: CDR1 DFQATT, CDR2 SNEGSKA (reference sequence). The CDR3 sequence is 13 residues long. The sample was also reused in another study, on T cells in Graves' hyperthyroidism and ophthalmopathy. As reported in that work: Patients aged 18 to 65 with hyperthyroidism were newly diagnosed, with duration under 2 months.

V is TRBV20-1 and J is TRBJ2-7; 8 positions agree with TRBD1. This clonotype was obtained from a woman between 40 and 55 years old with Graves disease. Source: peripheral blood mononuclear cells (PBMCs), taken at new diagnosis, from a patient treated with antithyroid drugs. Written as DNA, the CDR3 is TGCAGTGCCCAACCAGGGGGCTCTAGGGAGCAGTACTTC. Translated, it gives CSAQPGGSREQYF.